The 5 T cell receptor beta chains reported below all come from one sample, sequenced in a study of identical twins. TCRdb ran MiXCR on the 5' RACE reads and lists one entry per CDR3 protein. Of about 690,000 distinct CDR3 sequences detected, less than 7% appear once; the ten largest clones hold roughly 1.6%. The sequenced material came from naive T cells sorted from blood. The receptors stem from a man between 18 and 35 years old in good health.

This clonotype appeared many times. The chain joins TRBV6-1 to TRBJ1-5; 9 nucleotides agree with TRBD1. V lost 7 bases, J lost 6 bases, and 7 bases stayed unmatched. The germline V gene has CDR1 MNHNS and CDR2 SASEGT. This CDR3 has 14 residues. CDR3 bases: TGTGCCAGCAAACCCGGGGGACAGGGTCAGCCCCAGCATTTT. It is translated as CASKPGGQGQPQHF.

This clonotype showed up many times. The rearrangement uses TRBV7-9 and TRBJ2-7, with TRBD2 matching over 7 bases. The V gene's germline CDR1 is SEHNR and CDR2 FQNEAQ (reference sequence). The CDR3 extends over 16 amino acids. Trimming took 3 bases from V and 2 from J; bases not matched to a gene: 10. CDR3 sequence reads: CASSLSGAGRPYEQYV. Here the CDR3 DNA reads TGTGCCAGCAGCTTGTCGGGAGCGGGACGACCCTACGAGCAGTACGTC.

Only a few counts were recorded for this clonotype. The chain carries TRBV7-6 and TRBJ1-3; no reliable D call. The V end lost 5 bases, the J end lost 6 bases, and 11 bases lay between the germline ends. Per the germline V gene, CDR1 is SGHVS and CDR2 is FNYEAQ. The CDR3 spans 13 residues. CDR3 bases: TGTGCCAGCAGCAGCCCTCTATCAAACACCATATATTTT. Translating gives CASSSPLSNTIYF.

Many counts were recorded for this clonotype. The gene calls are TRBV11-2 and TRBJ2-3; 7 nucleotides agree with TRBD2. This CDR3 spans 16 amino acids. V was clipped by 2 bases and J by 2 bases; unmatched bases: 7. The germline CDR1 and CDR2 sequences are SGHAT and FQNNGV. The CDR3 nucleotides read TGTGCCAGCAGCTTAAGGCCTAGCGGTTACACAGATACGCAGTATTTT. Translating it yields CASSLRPSGYTDTQYF. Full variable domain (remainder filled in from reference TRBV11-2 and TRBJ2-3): EAGVAQSPRYKIIEKRQSVAFWCNPISGHATLYWYQQILGQGPKLLIQFQNNGVVDDSQLPKDRFSAERLKGVDSTLKIQPAKLEDSAVYLCASSLRPSGYTDTQYFGPGTRLTVL.

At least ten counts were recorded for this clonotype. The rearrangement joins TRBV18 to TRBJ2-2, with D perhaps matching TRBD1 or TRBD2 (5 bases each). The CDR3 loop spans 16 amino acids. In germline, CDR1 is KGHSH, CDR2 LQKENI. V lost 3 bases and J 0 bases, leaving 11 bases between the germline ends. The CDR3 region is CASSPKGPTNTGELFF. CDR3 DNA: TGTGCCAGCTCACCGAAGGGACCCACGAACACCGGGGAGCTGTTTTTT.